Listed below are T cell receptor beta chains from one sample, sequenced in a study of T cell changes during pregnancy in multiple sclerosis. Repertoires were generated with immunoSEQ multiplex PCR, while TCRdb's copy carries only in-frame clones and drops some. The repertoire holds 10,000 to 13,000 clones, more than 85% seen once, with roughly 4.6% in the top ten. Specimen: CD8+ T cells from peripheral blood mononuclear cells, collected in the first trimester of pregnancy. The receptors shown here come from a female donor in good health, enrolled as a control in a pregnancy study. Each CDR3 is given with its conserved first and last residue. A D gene is named only where the DNA matches it firmly. Size is stated for part of the rows, as once, few or many counts, or as a class when the clone is expanded.

V: TRBV7-9
J: TRBJ1-2
D: TRBD1
size: once
CDR3: CASSPRTGDGYTF
DNA: TGTGCCAGCAGCCCACGGACAGGGGACGGCTACACCTTC

V: TRBV9
J: TRBJ2-7
D: TRBD1
size: .
CDR3: CASSVRDRGLVYEQYF
DNA: TGTGCCAGCAGCGTCCGAGACAGGGGGCTAGTCTACGAGCAGTACTTC

V: TRBV10-2
J: TRBJ2-1
D: TRBD2
size: .
CDR3: CASRPLAGGLNEQFF
DNA: TGCGCCAGCAGACCACTAGCGGGGGGGCTCAATGAGCAGTTCTTC

V: TRBV7-2
J: TRBJ1-2
D: TRBD1
size: .
CDR3: CASSTGQGALGYTF
DNA: TGTGCCAGCAGCACCGGACAGGGGGCTTTAGGCTACACCTTC

V: TRBV18
J: TRBJ1-1
D: .
size: once
CDR3: CASSHRDKNSGTEAFF
DNA: TGTGCCAGCTCCCACCGGGACAAAAACTCTGGCACTGAAGCTTTCTTT

V: TRBV21-1
J: TRBJ2-3
D: .
size: .
CDR3: CASLPWGFADTQYF
DNA: TGTGCCTCTCTCCCGTGGGGCTTCGCAGATACGCAGTATTTT

V: TRBV19
J: TRBJ2-3
D: TRBD1
size: .
CDR3: CASSTGTVPPDTQYF
DNA: TGTGCCAGTAGTACCGGGACAGTCCCCCCAGATACGCAGTATTTT

V: TRBV4-3
J: TRBJ1-1
D: .
size: .
CDR3: CASSQGVSRVNTEAFF
DNA: TGCGCCAGCAGCCAAGGAGTATCACGGGTAAACACTGAAGCTTTCTTT

V: TRBV7-9
J: TRBJ2-2
D: .
size: .
CDR3: CASSFSGSNTGELFF
DNA: TGTGCCAGCAGCTTTAGCGGATCGAACACCGGGGAGCTGTTTTTT

V: TRBV4-3
J: TRBJ2-2
D: .
size: .
CDR3: CASSQDRLTGMNTGELFF
DNA: TGCGCCAGCAGCCAAGATCGTTTGACAGGAATGAACACCGGGGAGCTGTTTTTT

V: TRBV7-9
J: TRBJ1-1
D: .
size: .
CDR3: CASSSGGGTEAFF
DNA: TGTGCCAGCAGCTCAGGAGGAGGAACTGAAGCTTTCTTT

V: TRBV4-1
J: TRBJ2-1
D: TRBD1
size: .
CDR3: CASRSDRETYNEQFF
DNA: TGCGCCAGCAGGTCGGACAGGGAAACCTACAATGAGCAGTTCTTC

V: TRBV27
J: TRBJ2-1
D: TRBD1
size: .
CDR3: CASRRTGDSYNEQFF
DNA: TGTGCCAGCAGGAGGACAGGGGACTCCTACAATGAGCAGTTCTTC

V: TRBV4-2
J: TRBJ1-3
D: .
size: once
CDR3: CASSQEILGATFSGNTIYF
DNA: TGTGCCAGCAGCCAAGAAATTCTGGGGGCTACCTTCTCTGGAAACACCATATATTTT

V: TRBV11-3
J: TRBJ1-4
D: TRBD1
size: .
CDR3: CASSSQGAWEKLFF
DNA: TGTGCCAGCAGCTCCCAGGGGGCTTGGGAAAAACTGTTTTTT

V: TRBV15
J: TRBJ1-6
D: .
size: .
CDR3: CATRSGFESPLHF
DNA: TGTGCCACCAGGTCAGGGTTTGAGTCACCCCTCCACTTT

V: TRBV7-2
J: TRBJ2-1
D: TRBD1
size: once
CDR3: CASRLQGTYNEQFF
DNA: TGTGCCAGCAGGTTACAGGGGACCTACAATGAGCAGTTCTTC

V: TRBV5-6
J: TRBJ1-5
D: TRBD1
size: .
CDR3: CASSLQGVNQPQHF
DNA: TGTGCCAGCAGCCTACAGGGGGTGAATCAGCCCCAGCATTTT

V: TRBV7-9
J: TRBJ1-2
D: .
size: .
CDR3: CASTASRWGYTF
DNA: TGTGCCAGCACCGCTTCTAGGTGGGGCTACACCTTC

V: TRBV5-6
J: TRBJ2-1
D: .
size: .
CDR3: CASSLVEHEQFF
DNA: TGTGCCAGCAGCTTGGTGGAGCATGAGCAGTTCTTC

V: TRBV19
J: TRBJ1-2
D: .
size: .
CDR3: CASSIDGRDKYGYTF
DNA: TGTGCCAGTAGTATAGATGGCAGGGACAAATATGGCTACACCTTC

V: TRBV29-1
J: TRBJ2-7
D: .
size: .
CDR3: CSVALVSYEQYF
DNA: TGCAGCGTTGCCCTAGTCTCCTACGAGCAGTACTTC

V: TRBV7-9
J: TRBJ1-2
D: .
size: .
CDR3: CASSQLPGLTKGYTF
DNA: TGTGCCAGCAGCCAACTTCCGGGACTAACGAAAGGCTACACCTTC

V: TRBV27
J: TRBJ1-4
D: .
size: .
CDR3: CASSRGSTNEKLFF
DNA: TGTGCCAGCAGCAGGGGCTCAACTAATGAAAAACTGTTTTTT

V: TRBV5-6
J: TRBJ2-2
D: .
size: .
CDR3: CASSFGGSSTGELFF
DNA: TGTGCCAGCAGCTTTGGGGGGTCGAGCACCGGGGAGCTGTTTTTT

V: TRBV7-6
J: TRBJ1-5
D: TRBD1
size: .
CDR3: CASSPGQGFQPQHF
DNA: TGTGCCAGCAGTCCGGGACAGGGGTTTCAGCCCCAGCATTTT

V: TRBV2
J: TRBJ1-1
D: TRBD1
size: .
CDR3: CASILQGVRGAFF
DNA: TGTGCCAGCATTCTACAGGGGGTGCGGGGAGCTTTCTTT

V: TRBV9
J: TRBJ2-2
D: TRBD2
size: .
CDR3: CASSQQAGGPNGELFF
DNA: TGTGCCAGCAGCCAACAAGCGGGGGGGCCTAACGGGGAGCTGTTTTTT

V: TRBV2
J: TRBJ2-7
D: .
size: .
CDR3: CASSDLGQIYEQYF
DNA: TGTGCCAGCAGTGATCTCGGACAAATCTACGAGCAGTACTTC

V: TRBV6-5
J: TRBJ2-7
D: TRBD2
size: .
CDR3: CASSSTSGLSYEQYF
DNA: TGTGCCAGCAGCTCGACTAGCGGGCTCTCCTACGAGCAGTACTTC

V: TRBV7-9
J: TRBJ2-1
D: .
size: .
CDR3: CASSFTGFWPYNEQFF
DNA: TGTGCCAGCAGCTTTACAGGGTTTTGGCCCTACAATGAGCAGTTCTTC

V: TRBV9
J: TRBJ2-1
D: .
size: .
CDR3: CASSPERGFTNEQFF
DNA: TGTGCCAGCAGCCCTGAACGGGGGTTTACCAATGAGCAGTTCTTC

V: TRBV30
J: TRBJ2-2
D: .
size: .
CDR3: CAWNTGAIAGELFF
DNA: TGTGCCTGGAATACAGGCGCTATCGCCGGGGAGCTGTTTTTT

V: TRBV4-2
J: TRBJ2-3
D: TRBD2
size: .
CDR3: CASSQDGGAADTQYF
DNA: TGTGCCAGCAGCCAAGACGGGGGGGCGGCAGATACGCAGTATTTT

V: TRBV10-3
J: TRBJ1-2
D: .
size: few
CDR3: CANSGPPGYGYTF
DNA: TGTGCCAACTCCGGTCCGCCGGGCTATGGCTACACCTTC

V: TRBV6-5
J: TRBJ1-3
D: .
size: .
CDR3: CASSPLSGNTIYF
DNA: TGTGCCAGCAGTCCTCTCTCTGGAAACACCATATATTTT

V: TRBV6-6
J: TRBJ1-1
D: TRBD1
size: once
CDR3: CASSPDRVTEAFF
DNA: TGTGCCAGCAGCCCGGACAGGGTAACCGAAGCTTTCTTT

V: TRBV19
J: TRBJ1-1
D: .
size: .
CDR3: CASSDQGYTEAFF
DNA: TGTGCCAGCTCAGATCAGGGGTACACTGAAGCTTTCTTT

V: TRBV6-5
J: TRBJ1-5
D: .
size: .
CDR3: CASREGFYQPQHF
DNA: TGTGCCAGCAGGGAGGGTTTTTACCAGCCCCAGCATTTT

V: TRBV7-3
J: TRBJ1-6
D: .
size: once
CDR3: CASSPGGNSPLHF
DNA: TGTGCCAGCAGCCCCGGGGGGAATTCACCCCTCCACTTT

V: TRBV5-8
J: TRBJ1-5
D: TRBD1
size: .
CDR3: CASSIGTAISNQPQHF
DNA: TGTGCCAGCAGCATAGGGACAGCGATTAGCAATCAGCCCCAGCATTTT

V: TRBV9
J: TRBJ1-2
D: TRBD1
size: once
CDR3: CASSANRGVDYGYTF
DNA: TGTGCCAGCAGCGCGAACAGGGGAGTAGACTATGGCTACACCTTC